The present entry profiles one T cell receptor beta chain with its context. The antigen is undetermined. The entry originates in a study of T cell responses to AZD1222 COVID-19 vaccine. Points from the study as a whole: Repertoire sampling happened only post peak T cell response. Females outnumbered males among donors, who were mostly white British; clonal diversity was possibly underestimated. Baseline seropositivity occurred in only a handful of AZD1222 recipients.

The method was immunoSEQ multiplex PCR; TCRdb's version includes in-frame clones alone and lacks a portion of them. Among some 83,000 clones listed, approximately 90% were seen once. The length of the CDR3 is 12 residues. V was pared by 1 base and J by 5 bases, with 5 bases between. The TCR comes from an adult who received the AZD1222 COVID-19 vaccine. Sample: peripheral blood, taken 28 days after the second AZD1222 dose. The chain links TRBV12-3 or TRBV12-4 to TRBJ1-2, with unresolved D. This chain's CDR3 is CASSLEGYGYTF. For the CDR3, the DNA is TGTGCCAGCAGTTTAGAGGGTTATGGCTACACCTTC.